This T cell receptor (beta chain) emerged from a study of tumor-infiltrating lymphocytes in primary liver carcinoma. About the research overall: Patients' primary liver carcinoma was surgically resected. Stage T1-T3 N0M0 tumors spanned about 4.2 to 10 cm. Per sample, productive TCRbeta reads numbered roughly 3.65 to 7.13 million, similar across tissue types. Study findings and constraints: Tumor specimens were characterized by a significantly higher top-250-clone fraction than blood (p = 0.039).

The study extracted blood RNA from unsorted whole blood and also extracted germline DNA. Worth noting for this clonotype: Its antigen is unidentified.

The template, about 550 ng total RNA, yielded TCR beta cDNA made with a constant-region primer. Library construction for TCR beta comprised three nested multiplex PCR rounds performed with slightly modified ARM-PCR. In the first two PCR rounds, TRBV1-TRBV30 forward primers were paired with a C-beta reverse primer, and each round lasted nine to ten cycles. Using its own MiXCR run on the multiplex PCR reads, TCRdb lists one record per CDR3 protein. The sample lists over 250,000 distinct CDR3 sequences, about three fifths occurring once. Trimming stripped 6 bases from V and 4 bases from J, with 16 bases between. The germline gives CDR1 MDHEN, CDR2 SYDVKM. The CDR3 is 15 residues long.

Sequenced material: peripheral blood. This receptor was taken from a woman in her 30s with primary liver carcinoma and hepatitis B virus infection. The genes are TRBV28 and TRBJ2-1; unclear D gene. The CDR3 bases are TGTGCCAGCAGACCCGCTGAAGGCGGTTACAATGAGCAGTTCTTC. Translated, it gives CASRPAEGGYNEQFF.